What follows are 17 T cell receptor beta chains derived from one specimen sequenced in a study of blood T cell repertoires in COVID-19 (TCRdb year 2020). Library preparation used the immunoSEQ multiplex PCR assay. TCRdb re-hosts the immuneACCESS table, in-frame sequences only. Its copies lack some clones; in the studies checked, an unresolved V gene accounts for under half of them, and the cause for the rest is not known. The sample table records about 330,000 clones; 92% of these occur just once. The ten largest clonotypes hold under 20% of the sample. Sequencing was carried out using PBMCs or T cells enriched from blood (not recorded which). The source of these receptors is a woman in her 30s who had recovered from COVID-19.

This chain connects TRBV21-1 to TRBJ2-7; the table names TRBD1, a call not compared with the DNA. TRBV21-1 is shown as a pseudogene. CDR3 size: 15 residues. CDR3 sequence: CASSITGWLIYEQYF. CDR3 nucleotide sequence: TGTGCCAGCAGCATCACAGGTTGGCTCATCTACGAGCAGTACTTC.

The chain recombines TRBV19 with TRBJ2-2, with D tentatively TRBD1 (6 bases). This CDR3 has 13 amino acids. Trimming left V 2 bases short and J 5 bases short, with 6 bases between. Germline assignment: CDR1 LNHDA and CDR2 SQIVND (reference sequence). CDR3 coding DNA: TGTGCCAGTAGTATAAGGGGGACCGGGGAGCTGTTTTTT. Its translation: CASSIRGTGELFF.

The chain is built from TRBV6-6 and TRBJ1-2; TRBD1 agrees at 9 bases. With 5 bases clipped from V and 5 bases from J, the junction kept 6 bases outside the gene matches. The CDR3 runs 14 residues. CDR1 and CDR2 from the germline V gene are MNHNY and SVGAGI (reference sequence). CDR3 sequence reads: CASSAGQGLYGYTF. The CDR3, as DNA: TGTGCCAGCAGTGCGGGACAGGGACTATATGGCTACACCTTC.

The chain uses TRBV2 and TRBJ2-6; 9 nucleotides line up with TRBD1. The V segment lost 4 bases and the J segment 2 bases; nucleotides outside the gene matches: 0. This CDR3 has 15 amino acids. Per the germline V gene, CDR1 is SNHLY and CDR2 is FYNNEI. The CDR3 loop is CASSGDRAGANVLTF. The CDR3, as DNA: TGTGCCAGCAGTGGGGACAGGGCTGGGGCCAACGTCCTGACTTTC. The variable domain in full, completed from reference TRBV2 and TRBJ2-6, reads EPEVTQTPSHQVTQMGQEVILRCVPISNHLYFYWYRQILGQKVEFLVSFYNNEISEKSEIFDDQFSVERPDGSNFTLKIRSTKLEDSAMYFCASSGDRAGANVLTFGAGSRLTVL.

Comments on this clone: One end of the junction fails to match germline, which may point to a read error. V and J are TRBV10-3 and TRBJ2-7, with 9 bases identical to TRBD1. Germline V gives CDR1 ENHRY, CDR2 SYGVKD. The CDR3 totals 18 residues. In DNA, the CDR3 is TGTGCCGTCAGCGGGACAGGGACTTTTATATCAAACTCCTACGAGCAGTACTTC. This gives the protein CAVSGTGTFISNSYEQYF.

The chain combines TRBV11-1 with TRBJ2-5; D possibly corresponds to TRBD1 (6 bases). This CDR3 is built from 13 residues. V was clipped by 5 bases and J by 5 bases, with 12 bases between them. In germline, CDR1 is SGHAT, CDR2 FQDESV (reference sequence). The DNA for the CDR3 is TGTGCCAGCAGCCAAGGGGGATATGAGACCCAGTACTTC. Protein: CASSQGGYETQYF.

The chain joins TRBV7-3 to TRBJ1-6; 7 positions match TRBD1. Trimming took 4 bases from V and 9 from J; bases not matched to a gene: 15. Germline V gene lookup returns CDR1 SGHTA and CDR2 FQGTGA. The CDR3 is 17 amino acids. The CDR3 nucleotides read TGTGCCAGCAGCTCTCCTTCCGACAGGGAAGAGGGTTCACCCCTCCACTTT. This codes for CASSSPSDREEGSPLHF.

This chain joins TRBV5-4 and TRBJ1-2; D uncertain. The germline V gene encodes CDR1 SGHNT and CDR2 YYREEE (reference sequence). Trimming took 1 base from V and 3 from J, leaving 7 bases between them. CDR3 size: 13 residues. DNA of the CDR3: TGTGCCAGCAGCTTGTCGGCGGACTATGGCTACACCTTC. Amino acid sequence: CASSLSADYGYTF. The full variable domain, in which reference TRBV5-4 and TRBJ1-2 provide the parts outside the CDR3, is ETGVTQSPTHLIKTRGQQVTLRCSSQSGHNTVSWYQQALGQGPQFIFQYYREEENGRGNFPPRFSGLQFPNYSSELNVNALELDDSALYLCASSLSADYGYTFGSGTRLTVV.

The genes are TRBV10-3 and TRBJ2-5; 12 bases are a match to TRBD2. The CDR3 length is 14 residues. Losses at the gene ends were 10 bases for V and 5 bases for J; bases not matched to a gene: 8. The germline V gene has CDR1 ENHRY and CDR2 SYGVKD. The CDR3 reads CATAGTSGWETQYF. The DNA of the CDR3 is TGTGCCACCGCCGGGACTAGCGGGTGGGAGACCCAGTACTTC.

The CDR3 loop is CASSQVTVSGANVLTF. As DNA, the CDR3 is TGCGCCAGCAGCCAGGTGACAGTCTCTGGGGCCAACGTCCTGACTTTC. The chain is built from TRBV4-3 and TRBJ2-6; D possibly corresponds to TRBD1 (5 bases). Germline values: CDR1 LGHNA, CDR2 YSLEER. V gave up 3 bases and J gave up 0 bases, with 9 bases separating them. This CDR3 region has 16 residues.

The chain couples TRBV28 to TRBJ1-5; D might be TRBD1 (5 bases). This CDR3 is built from 15 residues. V shed 3 bases and J shed 0 bases, with 9 bases lying between them. Looked up from germline, CDR1 is MDHEN and CDR2 is SYDVKM. The DNA of the CDR3 is TGTGCCAGCAGTTTGGATACAGGTAGCAATCAGCCCCAGCATTTT. Encoded protein: CASSLDTGSNQPQHF.

The DNA for the CDR3 is TGTGCCAGCAACGAGGGCCGCCAAATATATGAAAAACTGTTTTTT. Its translation is CASNEGRQIYEKLFF. V is TRBV2 and J is TRBJ1-4; unclear D gene. CDR1 and CDR2 (germline): SNHLY, FYNNEI. The CDR3 totals 15 residues. Trimming stripped 7 bases from V and 6 bases from J, with 18 bases between.

V gene TRBV20-1 combines with J gene TRBJ2-5; 9 nucleotides align to TRBD2. The CDR3 covers 13 residues. Trimming at V came to 3 bases and at J to 7 bases, leaving 6 bases not matched to a gene. Germline V gene lookup returns CDR1 DFQATT and CDR2 SNEGSKA (reference sequence). For the CDR3, the DNA is TGCAGTGCTAGTCAGGAGCGGGGGGCGACCCAGTACTTC. This codes for CSASQERGATQYF.

The chain couples TRBV24-1 to TRBJ2-3, with D possibly matching TRBD2 (6 bases). Germline CDR1 is KGHDR and CDR2 is SFDVKD. Trimming removed 1 base from V and 4 bases from J, with 14 bases in between. This CDR3 is built from 16 residues. As DNA, the CDR3 is TGTGCCACCAGTGATTTCGGGGACTCGATGGCAGATACGCAGTATTTT. Its translation is CATSDFGDSMADTQYF.

The chain couples TRBV5-4 to TRBJ2-3; D possibly corresponds to TRBD1 (5 bases). Trimming removed 0 bases from V and 6 bases from J, with 14 bases in between. Germline values: CDR1 SGHNT, CDR2 YYREEE (reference sequence). The CDR3 extends over 15 amino acids. The CDR3 DNA reads as TGTGCCAGCAGCTTGGCGGTTGGGGCACTCGATACGCAGTATTTT. It yields the protein CASSLAVGALDTQYF. The entire variable domain, with the rest obtained from reference TRBV5-4 and TRBJ2-3, is as follows: ETGVTQSPTHLIKTRGQQVTLRCSSQSGHNTVSWYQQALGQGPQFIFQYYREEENGRGNFPPRFSGLQFPNYSSELNVNALELDDSALYLCASSLAVGALDTQYFGPGTRLTVL.

The chain carries TRBV5-1 and TRBJ1-1, with TRBD1 matching 8 bases. Germline trimming cut 0 bases from V and 5 bases from J; bases unmatched to any gene: 6. CDR1 is SGHRS and CDR2 is YFSETQ in the germline V gene. The CDR3 has 15 residues. CDR3 in amino acids: CASSLVGRGLTEAFF. The CDR3 DNA sequence: TGCGCCAGCAGCTTGGTAGGCAGGGGGCTTACTGAAGCTTTCTTT. The complete variable domain, with remaining parts taken from reference TRBV5-1 and TRBJ1-1, reads KAGVTQTPRYLIKTRGQQVTLSCSPISGHRSVSWYQQTPGQGLQFLFEYFSETQRNKGNFPGRFSGRQFSNSRSEMNVSTLELGDSALYLCASSLVGRGLTEAFFGQGTRLTVV.

This sequence joins TRBV2 and TRBJ1-1; perhaps TRBD1 as D (6 bases). Germline values: CDR1 SNHLY, CDR2 FYNNEI. The CDR3 has 13 residues. V was clipped by 4 bases and J by 5 bases, with 11 bases between them. The CDR3 region is CASSVRGNTEAFF. CDR3 DNA sequence: TGTGCCAGCAGTGTCAGGGGAAATACTGAAGCTTTCTTT. Supplemented by reference TRBV2 and TRBJ1-1, the full variable domain reads EPEVTQTPSHQVTQMGQEVILRCVPISNHLYFYWYRQILGQKVEFLVSFYNNEISEKSEIFDDQFSVERPDGSNFTLKIRSTKLEDSAMYFCASSVRGNTEAFFGQGTRLTVV.